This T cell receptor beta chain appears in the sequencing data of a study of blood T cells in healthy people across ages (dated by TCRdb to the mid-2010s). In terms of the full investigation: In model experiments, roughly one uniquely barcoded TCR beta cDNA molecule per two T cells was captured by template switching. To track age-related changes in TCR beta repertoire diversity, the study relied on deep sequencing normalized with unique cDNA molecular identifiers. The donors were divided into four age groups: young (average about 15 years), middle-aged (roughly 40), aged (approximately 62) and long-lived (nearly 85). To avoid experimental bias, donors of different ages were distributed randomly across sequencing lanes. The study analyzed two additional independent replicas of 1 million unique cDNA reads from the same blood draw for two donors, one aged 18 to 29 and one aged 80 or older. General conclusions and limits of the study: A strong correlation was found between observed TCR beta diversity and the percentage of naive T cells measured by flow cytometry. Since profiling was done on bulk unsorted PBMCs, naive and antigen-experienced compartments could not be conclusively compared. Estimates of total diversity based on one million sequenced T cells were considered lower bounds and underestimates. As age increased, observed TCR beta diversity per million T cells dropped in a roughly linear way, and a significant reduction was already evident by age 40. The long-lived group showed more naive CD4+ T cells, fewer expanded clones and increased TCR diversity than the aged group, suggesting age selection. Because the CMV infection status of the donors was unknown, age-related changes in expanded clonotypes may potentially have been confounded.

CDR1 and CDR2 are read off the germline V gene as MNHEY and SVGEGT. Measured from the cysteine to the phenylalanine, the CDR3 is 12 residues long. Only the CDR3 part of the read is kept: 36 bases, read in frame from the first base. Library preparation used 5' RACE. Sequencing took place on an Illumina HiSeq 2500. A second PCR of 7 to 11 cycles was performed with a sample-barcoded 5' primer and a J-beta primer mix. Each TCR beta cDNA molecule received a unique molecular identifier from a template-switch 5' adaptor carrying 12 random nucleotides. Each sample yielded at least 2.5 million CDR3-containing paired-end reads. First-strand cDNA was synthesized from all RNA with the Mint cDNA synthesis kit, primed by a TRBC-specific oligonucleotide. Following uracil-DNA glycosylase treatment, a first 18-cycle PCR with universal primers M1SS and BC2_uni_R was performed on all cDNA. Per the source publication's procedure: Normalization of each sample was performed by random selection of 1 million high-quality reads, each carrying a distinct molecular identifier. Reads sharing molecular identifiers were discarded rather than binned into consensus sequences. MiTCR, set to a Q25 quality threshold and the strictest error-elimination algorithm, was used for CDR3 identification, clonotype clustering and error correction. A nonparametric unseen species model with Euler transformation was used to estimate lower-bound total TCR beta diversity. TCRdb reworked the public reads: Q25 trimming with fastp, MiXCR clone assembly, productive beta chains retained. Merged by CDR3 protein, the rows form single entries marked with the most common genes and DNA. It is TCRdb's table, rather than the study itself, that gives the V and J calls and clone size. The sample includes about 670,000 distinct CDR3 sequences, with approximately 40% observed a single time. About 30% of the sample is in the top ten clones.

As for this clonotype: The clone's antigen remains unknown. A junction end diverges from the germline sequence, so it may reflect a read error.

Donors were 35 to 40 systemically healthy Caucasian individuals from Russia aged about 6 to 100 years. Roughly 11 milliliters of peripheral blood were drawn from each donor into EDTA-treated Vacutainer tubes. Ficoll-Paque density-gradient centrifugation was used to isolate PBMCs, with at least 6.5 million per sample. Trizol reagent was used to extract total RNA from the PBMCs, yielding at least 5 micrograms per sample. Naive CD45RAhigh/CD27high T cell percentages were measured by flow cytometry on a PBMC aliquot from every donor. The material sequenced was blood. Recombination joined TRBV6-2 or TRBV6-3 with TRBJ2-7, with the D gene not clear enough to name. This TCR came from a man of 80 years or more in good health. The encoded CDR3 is CASSKTSYGQYF. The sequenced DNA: TGTGCCAGCAGTAAGACCTCCTACGGGCAGTACTTC.